Here is one T cell receptor beta chain with its context. Antigen: not known. Collection of blood occurred at baseline, at cycle 4 day 1, and at cycle 7 day 1. The sample originates from a study of OX40 agonist ivuxolimab in advanced cancers. Overall study: At doses from 0.01 to 10 mg/kg, patients were given intravenous ivuxolimab every 2 weeks.

Produced via immunoSEQ multiplex PCR; TCRdb's table is partial and in-frame only. This table has tens of thousands of clones, about 90% appearing once. Trimming shortened V by 7 bases and J by 8 bases, and 17 bases separated the two germline ends. Per germline, CDR1 MNHNS and CDR2 SASEGT. The CDR3 runs to 13 residues. General observations from the study: In the 0.1 to 3.0 mg/kg range, CD4+ and CD8+ blood T cells had expanded clonally by week 6.

The sample consisted of CD4+ or CD8+ T cells sorted from blood, taken in a trial of the OX40 agonist ivuxolimab. The TCR comes from an adult with an advanced solid tumor such as melanoma, head and neck, liver or kidney cancer. The chain joins TRBV6-1 to TRBJ1-1; perhaps TRBD1 as D (5 bases). The CDR3 sequence: CASNPWGVPEAFF. The CDR3 DNA follows: TGTGCCAGCAATCCATGGGGGGTTCCCGAAGCTTTCTTT.